This TCR beta chain was profiled in a study of Graves' ophthalmopathy and Graves' hyperthyroidism (dated by TCRdb to the late 2010s). Notes on the research overall: Peripheral blood was collected at initial diagnosis, before any treatment. To tell Graves' ophthalmopathy apart from Graves' hyperthyroidism, and to predict which patients would progress to ophthalmopathy, the study relied on TCR beta repertoire signatures. In total, some 140 blood samples were TCR-sequenced: 43 ophthalmopathy, roughly 80 hyperthyroidism and approximately 17 hyperthyroidism-to-ophthalmopathy patients. To explore V-J signatures distinguishing ophthalmopathy from hyperthyroidism, a discovery set of around 100 patients (about 44 ophthalmopathy, around 55 stable hyperthyroidism) was enrolled. The independent validation cohort included roughly 19 hyperthyroidism patients plus 17 patients who later progressed from hyperthyroidism to ophthalmopathy. In six hyperthyroidism patients, the T-cell repertoire of thyroid tissue was compared with the T-cell repertoire of blood. Following sampling, methimazole starting at 30 mg daily was administered to hyperthyroidism patients, and high-dose intravenous methylprednisolone was administered to ophthalmopathy patients.

Its CDR3 holds 15 amino acids, cysteine through phenylalanine. Only CDR3 DNA remains: 45 bases, in frame from the first base. V loses 6 bases of germline sequence and J loses 4 bases, and the interval between the two ends is 21 bases. From the germline V gene (reference sequence), CDR1 is DFQATT and CDR2 is SNEGSKA. The investigation overall reported the following: Most expanded thyroid clonotypes with a frequency above 0.001 also appeared in blood, which suggests that blood repertoires may reflect the immune response in the thyroid. In cross-validation, the 13-signature model distinguished ophthalmopathy from stable hyperthyroidism with 85% to 90% sensitivity and around 81% specificity, and in the test set the corresponding values were about 80% and 75%. In validation, the model predicted ophthalmopathy progression with 70.59% sensitivity and 72.22% specificity; roughly 12 predicted patients were CT-confirmed with GO in a median of 6.5 months. No statistical method was used to predetermine the sample size, and group allocation was not hidden from the investigators.

In this sample, this clonotype turned up a few times. Which antigen it targets is not known. No per-base quality is available; no much larger clone lies one base away. For repertoire sequencing, the TCR beta CDR3 regions were amplified from RNA transcripts. The first round was an RT-PCR using HTBI primers with the Qiagen OneStep RT-PCR kit, and this first round was followed by a second-round multiplex PCR, then size selection and purification. Sequencing of the libraries was carried out on an Illumina HiSeq2000 in paired-end mode with 100 bp reads. In the original analysis: Reads were processed with SOAPnuke, discarding reads with adapters, uncalled bases, mean Phred below 15, or no exact constant-primer or identifier match. COPE v1.2.5 was used to merge high-quality paired reads. Each unique nucleotide sequence was treated as a clonotype, and MiTCR v1.1 was used to align the clonotypes to the IMGT TRB V, D and J references. Only V-J combinations with frequency above 0.0001 were analysed, covering 99.2% of repertoires. For each V-J combination, a TCR clonal expansion and chaos score was defined as the ratio of F50 clonal expansion to chaos observed in the TCRdist matrix. Features were reduced by Welch's t-statistics and random forest to roughly 14 V-J combinations, which fed a naive Bayes classifier. Thyroid-blood repertoire similarity was quantified with the Morisita-Horn index. TCRdb passed the public sequencing reads through fastp at Q25 and MiXCR, retaining productive beta sequences. All rows with the same CDR3 protein become a single entry with the most common DNA and genes. The V and J calls come from TCRdb's annotation, not from the publication. In all, the sample holds 200,000 to 300,000 distinct CDR3 sequences, and roughly 50% of those were seen once. The ten largest clones capture around 47% of the sample.

Ophthalmopathy patients were characterized by moderately to severely active disease, a Clinical Activity Score of at least 3, a NOSPECS grade of at least 4, and a disease duration under 3 months. Anyone with other autoimmune diseases, uncontrolled infections, pregnancy or lactation was excluded from the study. Clinical symptoms, serum thyroxine, TRAb, thyroid ultrasound and orbital computed tomography formed the basis of the diagnosis. Ficoll-Paque density gradient centrifugation was used to isolate PBMCs from about 9 ml of fresh peripheral blood. Total RNA was extracted using Trizol reagent, and RNA quality was checked on an Agilent 2100 Bioanalyzer.

This receptor was identified in an adult man with Graves' ophthalmopathy. Material for sequencing was peripheral blood. This receptor chain uses TRBV20-1 and TRBJ1-2, and TRBD1 may be the D gene, going by 5 matching bases. Here the CDR3 is given as CSANLPTTGLYGYTF. The DNA sequence reads TGCAGTGCCAACCTCCCAACAACGGGACTCTATGGCTACACCTTC.